This is a list of T cell receptor beta chains from one sample in a study of blood T cells in healthy people across ages. TCRdb re-called the 5' RACE reads through MiXCR, storing one row per CDR3 protein. The table shows approximately 900,000 distinct CDR3 sequences, with around 48% occurring only once. Sequences were obtained from blood. Receptors originate from a man aged 30 to 39 in good health. Each CDR3 is given without its conserved first and last residue. Fields, in order: CDR3 protein, V gene, CDR3 length, J gene.

CDR3 protein: ASRSGTGLADTQY
V gene: TRBV6-2/TRBV6-3
CDR3 length: 13
J gene: TRBJ2-3

CDR3 protein: AILRGLAGQETQY
V gene: TRBV2
CDR3 length: 13
J gene: TRBJ2-5

CDR3 protein: ASSKTGTGSDEQY
V gene: TRBV4-1
CDR3 length: 13
J gene: TRBJ2-7

CDR3 protein: ASSHSPREFGNEQF
V gene: TRBV5-5
CDR3 length: 14
J gene: TRBJ2-1

CDR3 protein: ASSQELGRSNQPQH
V gene: TRBV4-1
CDR3 length: 14
J gene: TRBJ1-5

CDR3 protein: SARPSGTSGDWGEQF
V gene: TRBV20-1
CDR3 length: 15
J gene: TRBJ2-1

CDR3 protein: SASGGSNNEQF
V gene: TRBV20-1
CDR3 length: 11
J gene: TRBJ2-1

CDR3 protein: ASSGGIGNQPQH
V gene: TRBV9
CDR3 length: 12
J gene: TRBJ1-5

CDR3 protein: ASSDNRATEAF
V gene: TRBV6-2/TRBV6-3
CDR3 length: 11
J gene: TRBJ1-1

CDR3 protein: ASRKGQGGDTQY
V gene: TRBV6-5
CDR3 length: 12
J gene: TRBJ2-3

CDR3 protein: ASSQAIETQY
V gene: TRBV3-1
CDR3 length: 10
J gene: TRBJ2-5

CDR3 protein: ASSPGVIDNSPLH
V gene: TRBV9
CDR3 length: 13
J gene: TRBJ1-6

CDR3 protein: AGTGREHRYAY
V gene: TRBV7-9
CDR3 length: 11
J gene: TRBJ2-3

CDR3 protein: ASIGNDRENTEAF
V gene: TRBV12-3/TRBV12-4
CDR3 length: 13
J gene: TRBJ1-1